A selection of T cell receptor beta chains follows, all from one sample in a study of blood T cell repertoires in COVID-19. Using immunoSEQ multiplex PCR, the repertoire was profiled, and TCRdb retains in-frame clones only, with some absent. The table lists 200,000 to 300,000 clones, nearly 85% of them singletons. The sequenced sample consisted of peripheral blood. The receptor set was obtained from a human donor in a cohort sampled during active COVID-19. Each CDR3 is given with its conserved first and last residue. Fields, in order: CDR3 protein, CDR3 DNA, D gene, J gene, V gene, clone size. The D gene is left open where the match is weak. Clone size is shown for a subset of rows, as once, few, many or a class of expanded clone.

CDR3aa: CASSSGYRGDTEAFF; CDR3nt: TGTGCCAGCAGCTCCGGATACAGGGGAGACACTGAAGCTTTCTTT; d_gene: TRBD1; j_gene: TRBJ1-1; v_gene: TRBV7-9; abundance: -
CDR3aa: CASSSATGFKGYTF; CDR3nt: TGTGCCAGCAGTTCCGCCACAGGATTTAAAGGCTACACCTTC; d_gene: -; j_gene: TRBJ1-2; v_gene: TRBV28; abundance: -
CDR3aa: CASSLQSHYEQYF; CDR3nt: TGTGCCAGCAGTTTACAAAGCCACTACGAGCAGTACTTC; d_gene: -; j_gene: TRBJ2-7; v_gene: TRBV12-3/TRBV12-4; abundance: few
CDR3aa: CASSLYGAGGSYEQYF; CDR3nt: TGCGCCAGCAGCTTGTATGGGGCAGGGGGGTCCTACGAGCAGTACTTC; d_gene: -; j_gene: TRBJ2-7; v_gene: TRBV5-1; abundance: -
CDR3aa: CASVDRGYSNQPQHF; CDR3nt: TGTGCCAGCGTTGACAGGGGGTATAGCAATCAGCCCCAGCATTTT; d_gene: TRBD1; j_gene: TRBJ1-5; v_gene: TRBV19; abundance: -
CDR3aa: CATSDLRGPQHF; CDR3nt: TGTGCCACCAGTGATTTGCGGGGGCCCCAGCATTTT; d_gene: -; j_gene: TRBJ1-5; v_gene: TRBV24-1; abundance: -
CDR3aa: CASSQDQGLAVNEQFF; CDR3nt: TGCGCCAGCAGCCAAGATCAAGGACTAGCGGTGAATGAGCAGTTCTTC; d_gene: TRBD2; j_gene: TRBJ2-1; v_gene: TRBV4-3; abundance: -
CDR3aa: CATSRGGTGGIGTQYF; CDR3nt: TGTGCCACCAGCAGGGGGGGGACAGGGGGAATTGGGACCCAGTACTTC; d_gene: TRBD1; j_gene: TRBJ2-5; v_gene: TRBV15; abundance: -
CDR3aa: CASSPTGGGNQPQHF; CDR3nt: TGTGCCAGCAGCCCGACAGGGGGCGGCAATCAGCCCCAGCATTTT; d_gene: TRBD1; j_gene: TRBJ1-5; v_gene: TRBV7-2; abundance: -
CDR3aa: CASSLGVGTGLGYTF; CDR3nt: TGTGCCAGCAGCTTAGGGGTCGGGACAGGGTTAGGCTACACCTTC; d_gene: TRBD1; j_gene: TRBJ1-2; v_gene: TRBV7-2; abundance: -
CDR3aa: CASKRQGYEQFF; CDR3nt: TGTGCCAGTAAAAGACAGGGGTACGAGCAGTTCTTC; d_gene: TRBD1; j_gene: TRBJ2-1; v_gene: TRBV12-3/TRBV12-4; abundance: -
CDR3aa: CASSRSGWDNEQFF; CDR3nt: TGCGCCAGCAGTAGAAGCGGGTGGGACAATGAGCAGTTCTTC; d_gene: -; j_gene: TRBJ2-1; v_gene: TRBV5-1; abundance: once
CDR3aa: CASSPGLAGNNEQFF; CDR3nt: TGCGCCAGCAGCCCGGGACTAGCGGGGAACAATGAGCAGTTCTTC; d_gene: TRBD2; j_gene: TRBJ2-1; v_gene: TRBV5-1; abundance: -
CDR3aa: CASSIPGQGAGQPQHF; CDR3nt: TGTGCCAGTAGTATCCCGGGACAGGGGGCCGGGCAGCCCCAGCATTTT; d_gene: TRBD1; j_gene: TRBJ1-5; v_gene: TRBV19; abundance: -
CDR3aa: CASSLDWTSRNEQFF; CDR3nt: TGTGCCAGCAGCTTGGATTGGACTAGCAGGAATGAGCAGTTCTTC; d_gene: TRBD2; j_gene: TRBJ2-1; v_gene: TRBV7-2; abundance: -
CDR3aa: CASLNRDRAYGYTF; CDR3nt: TGTGCCAGTCTTAACCGGGACAGGGCTTATGGCTACACCTTC; d_gene: TRBD1; j_gene: TRBJ1-2; v_gene: TRBV19; abundance: -
CDR3aa: CASSAGASTYNYGYTF; CDR3nt: TGTGCCAGCAGCGCAGGCGCTAGCACTTATAACTATGGCTACACCTTC; d_gene: -; j_gene: TRBJ1-2; v_gene: TRBV9; abundance: few
CDR3aa: CASGVHRGGNQPQHF; CDR3nt: TGTGCCAGCGGAGTCCACAGGGGCGGCAATCAGCCCCAGCATTTT; d_gene: TRBD1; j_gene: TRBJ1-5; v_gene: TRBV6-5; abundance: once
CDR3aa: CARVGDYEQYF; CDR3nt: TGTGCCCGGGTGGGAGACTACGAGCAGTACTTC; d_gene: -; j_gene: TRBJ2-7; v_gene: TRBV27; abundance: -
CDR3aa: CASSPDRGRTGELFF; CDR3nt: TGTGCCAGCTCACCAGACAGGGGGCGGACCGGGGAGCTGTTTTTT; d_gene: TRBD1; j_gene: TRBJ2-2; v_gene: TRBV18; abundance: few
CDR3aa: CATVKDPTGGNRIQPQHF; CDR3nt: TGTGCCACCGTCAAAGACCCCACGGGGGGTAATCGTATTCAGCCCCAGCATTTT; d_gene: -; j_gene: TRBJ1-5; v_gene: TRBV19; abundance: -
CDR3aa: CASSLGSGTVNTEAFF; CDR3nt: TGCGCCAGCAGCTTGGGATCCGGGACAGTGAACACTGAAGCTTTCTTT; d_gene: TRBD1; j_gene: TRBJ1-1; v_gene: TRBV5-1; abundance: -
CDR3aa: CASSRPGYPEAFF; CDR3nt: TGTGCCAGCTCACGCCCAGGGTACCCTGAAGCTTTCTTT; d_gene: -; j_gene: TRBJ1-1; v_gene: TRBV18; abundance: few
CDR3aa: CASSPRGGGYTF; CDR3nt: TGTGCCAGCTCACCAAGAGGGGGTGGCTACACCTTC; d_gene: -; j_gene: TRBJ1-2; v_gene: TRBV18; abundance: -
CDR3aa: CASSWGTGHVSYEQYF; CDR3nt: TGCGCCAGCAGCTGGGGGACAGGGCACGTCTCCTACGAGCAGTACTTC; d_gene: TRBD1; j_gene: TRBJ2-7; v_gene: TRBV5-1; abundance: -
CDR3aa: CASRRLGEAFF; CDR3nt: TGTGCCAGCAGGAGGTTGGGTGAAGCTTTCTTT; d_gene: -; j_gene: TRBJ1-1; v_gene: TRBV28; abundance: -
CDR3aa: CASSQDQLAGDTDTQYF; CDR3nt: TGTGCCAGCAGCCAAGATCAGTTAGCGGGGGACACAGATACGCAGTATTTT; d_gene: TRBD2; j_gene: TRBJ2-3; v_gene: TRBV4-2; abundance: -
CDR3aa: CTSSQDTGASEQYF; CDR3nt: TGCACCAGCAGCCAAGATACAGGGGCCTCCGAGCAGTACTTC; d_gene: -; j_gene: TRBJ2-7; v_gene: TRBV1; abundance: -
CDR3aa: CASSPGGPTDTQYF; CDR3nt: TGTGCCAGCAGCCCCGGGGGACCCACAGATACGCAGTATTTT; d_gene: -; j_gene: TRBJ2-3; v_gene: TRBV2; abundance: once
CDR3aa: CASSLAGQGLGYTF; CDR3nt: TGTGCCAGCAGCTTAGCGGGCCAGGGGTTAGGCTACACCTTC; d_gene: -; j_gene: TRBJ1-2; v_gene: TRBV11-1; abundance: -
CDR3aa: CASSHGQGLVYEQYF; CDR3nt: TGTGCCAGCAGCCACGGACAGGGATTAGTCTACGAGCAGTACTTC; d_gene: TRBD1; j_gene: TRBJ2-7; v_gene: TRBV7-9; abundance: -
CDR3aa: CASTPSLAGSYEQYF; CDR3nt: TGTGCCAGCACCCCTAGCCTAGCGGGATCCTACGAGCAGTACTTC; d_gene: TRBD2; j_gene: TRBJ2-7; v_gene: TRBV5-4; abundance: once
CDR3aa: CATRDTGNTIYF; CDR3nt: TGTGCCACCCGGGACACTGGAAACACCATATATTTT; d_gene: -; j_gene: TRBJ1-3; v_gene: TRBV6-5; abundance: -
CDR3aa: CASSPPLRGLDTQYF; CDR3nt: TGTGCCAGCTCACCACCCCTAAGGGGCTTGGATACGCAGTATTTT; d_gene: -; j_gene: TRBJ2-3; v_gene: TRBV18; abundance: -
CDR3aa: CASSYSSYEQYF; CDR3nt: TGTGCCAGCAGTTACTCATCGTACGAGCAGTACTTC; d_gene: -; j_gene: TRBJ2-7; v_gene: TRBV6-6; abundance: -
CDR3aa: CASSYSTGGLETQYF; CDR3nt: TGTGCCAGCAGTTACTCGACAGGGGGCTTGGAGACCCAGTACTTC; d_gene: TRBD1; j_gene: TRBJ2-5; v_gene: TRBV6-2/TRBV6-3; abundance: -
CDR3aa: CATSSGIVAFF; CDR3nt: TGTGCCACTTCCAGCGGCATCGTGGCTTTCTTT; d_gene: -; j_gene: TRBJ1-1; v_gene: TRBV25-1; abundance: -
CDR3aa: CATSRESRLEAFF; CDR3nt: TGTGCCACCAGCAGAGAGTCGAGGCTAGAAGCTTTCTTT; d_gene: -; j_gene: TRBJ1-1; v_gene: TRBV15; abundance: -
CDR3aa: CASSIGQGNTEAFF; CDR3nt: TGTGCCAGTAGTATTGGACAGGGAAACACTGAAGCTTTCTTT; d_gene: TRBD1; j_gene: TRBJ1-1; v_gene: TRBV19; abundance: -
CDR3aa: CASSSETGSQPQHF; CDR3nt: TGTGCCAGCAGTTCAGAGACAGGGAGTCAGCCCCAGCATTTT; d_gene: TRBD1; j_gene: TRBJ1-5; v_gene: TRBV6-6; abundance: few
CDR3aa: CAISPGTGDEQYF; CDR3nt: TGTGCCATCAGTCCCGGGACAGGTGACGAGCAGTACTTC; d_gene: TRBD1; j_gene: TRBJ2-7; v_gene: TRBV10-3; abundance: -
CDR3aa: CASRGLAGVGGGTDTQYF; CDR3nt: TGTGCCAGCAGAGGACTAGCGGGAGTTGGGGGGGGCACAGATACGCAGTATTTT; d_gene: TRBD2; j_gene: TRBJ2-3; v_gene: TRBV7-8; abundance: once
CDR3aa: CASSQGTGWAVFF; CDR3nt: TGCGCCAGCAGCCAAGGGACAGGGTGGGCGGTGTTTTTT; d_gene: TRBD1; j_gene: TRBJ2-2; v_gene: TRBV4-1; abundance: -
CDR3aa: CSVEDSSGTLYEQYF; CDR3nt: TGCAGCGTTGAGGATTCTAGCGGGACTCTCTACGAGCAGTACTTC; d_gene: TRBD2; j_gene: TRBJ2-7; v_gene: TRBV29-1; abundance: -
CDR3aa: CASSVIASTDTQYF; CDR3nt: TGTGCCAGCAGCGTGATAGCGAGCACAGATACGCAGTATTTT; d_gene: -; j_gene: TRBJ2-3; v_gene: TRBV9; abundance: -
CDR3aa: CASSLDRASAFF; CDR3nt: TGTGCCAGCAGCTTGGACAGGGCCTCAGCTTTCTTT; d_gene: -; j_gene: TRBJ1-1; v_gene: TRBV5-6; abundance: -
CDR3aa: CASSLEMGAYTDTQYF; CDR3nt: TGTGCCAGCAGCTTGGAGATGGGGGCGTACACAGATACGCAGTATTTT; d_gene: -; j_gene: TRBJ2-3; v_gene: TRBV5-4; abundance: -
CDR3aa: CASSLRGESYNEQFF; CDR3nt: TGTGCCAGCAGCCTGCGGGGGGAATCCTACAATGAGCAGTTCTTC; d_gene: TRBD2; j_gene: TRBJ2-1; v_gene: TRBV6-4; abundance: -
CDR3aa: CASRGGQTNSPLHF; CDR3nt: TGTGCCAGCAGGGGGGGACAGACAAATTCACCCCTCCACTTT; d_gene: TRBD1; j_gene: TRBJ1-6; v_gene: TRBV6-5; abundance: -
CDR3aa: CASRPSGTGNEKLFF; CDR3nt: TGTGCCAGCAGACCTTCCGGGACAGGAAATGAAAAACTGTTTTTT; d_gene: TRBD1; j_gene: TRBJ1-4; v_gene: TRBV6-2/TRBV6-3; abundance: -
CDR3aa: CATSRDKRDEQFF; CDR3nt: TGTGCCACCAGCAGAGATAAGCGGGATGAGCAGTTCTTC; d_gene: -; j_gene: TRBJ2-1; v_gene: TRBV15; abundance: -
CDR3aa: CASSERRGSGNEQFF; CDR3nt: TGTGCCAGCAGTGAACGAAGGGGGTCGGGTAATGAGCAGTTCTTC; d_gene: -; j_gene: TRBJ2-1; v_gene: TRBV6-1; abundance: -
CDR3aa: CASSTGYNEQFF; CDR3nt: TGTGCCAGCAGCACAGGGTACAATGAGCAGTTCTTC; d_gene: -; j_gene: TRBJ2-1; v_gene: TRBV2; abundance: -
CDR3aa: CASSVSSGGAAGELFF; CDR3nt: TGTGCCAGCAGCGTATCTAGCGGGGGGGCCGCCGGGGAGCTGTTTTTT; d_gene: TRBD2; j_gene: TRBJ2-2; v_gene: TRBV9; abundance: -
CDR3aa: CSVGGHLRGETQYF; CDR3nt: TGCAGCGTTGGGGGACACCTCCGAGGAGAGACCCAGTACTTC; d_gene: -; j_gene: TRBJ2-5; v_gene: TRBV29-1; abundance: -
CDR3aa: CASSSGLLEGETQYF; CDR3nt: TGTGCCAGCAGCTCTGGGCTTCTAGAGGGAGAGACCCAGTACTTC; d_gene: -; j_gene: TRBJ2-5; v_gene: TRBV5-4; abundance: -
CDR3aa: CSVGLAGSYEQYF; CDR3nt: TGCAGCGTTGGTTTAGCGGGTTCCTACGAGCAGTACTTC; d_gene: TRBD2; j_gene: TRBJ2-7; v_gene: TRBV29-1; abundance: -